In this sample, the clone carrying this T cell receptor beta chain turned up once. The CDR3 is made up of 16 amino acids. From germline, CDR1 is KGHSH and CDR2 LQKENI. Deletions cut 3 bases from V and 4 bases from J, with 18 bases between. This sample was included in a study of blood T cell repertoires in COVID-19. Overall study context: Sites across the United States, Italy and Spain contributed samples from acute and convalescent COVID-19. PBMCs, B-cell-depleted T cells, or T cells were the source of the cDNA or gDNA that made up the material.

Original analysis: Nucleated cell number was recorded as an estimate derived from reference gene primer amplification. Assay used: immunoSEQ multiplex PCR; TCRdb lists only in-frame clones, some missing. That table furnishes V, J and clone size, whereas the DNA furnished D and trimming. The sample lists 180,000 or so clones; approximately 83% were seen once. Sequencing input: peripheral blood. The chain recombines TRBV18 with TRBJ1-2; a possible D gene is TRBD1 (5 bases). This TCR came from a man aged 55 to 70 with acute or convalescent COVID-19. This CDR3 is CASSPAGPPGGYGYTF. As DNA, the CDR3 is TGTGCCAGCTCACCCGCGGGGCCTCCTGGGGGCTATGGCTACACCTTC.